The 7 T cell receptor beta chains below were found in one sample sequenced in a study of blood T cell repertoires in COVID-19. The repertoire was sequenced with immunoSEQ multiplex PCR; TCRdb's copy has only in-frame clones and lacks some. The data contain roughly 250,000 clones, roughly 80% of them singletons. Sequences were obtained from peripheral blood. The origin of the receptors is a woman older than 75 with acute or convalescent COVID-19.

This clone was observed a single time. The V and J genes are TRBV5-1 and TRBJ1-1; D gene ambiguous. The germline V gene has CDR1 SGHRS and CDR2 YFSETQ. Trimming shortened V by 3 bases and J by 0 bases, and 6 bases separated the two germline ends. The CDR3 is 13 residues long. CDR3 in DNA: TGCGCCAGCAGCTCGCACATGAACACTGAAGCTTTCTTT. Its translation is CASSSHMNTEAFF.

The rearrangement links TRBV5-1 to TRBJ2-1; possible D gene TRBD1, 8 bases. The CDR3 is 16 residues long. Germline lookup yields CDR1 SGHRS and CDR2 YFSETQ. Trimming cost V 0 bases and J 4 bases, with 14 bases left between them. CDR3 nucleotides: TGCGCCAGCAGCTTGGTGGGGGGGACAGGTTACAATGAGCAGTTCTTC. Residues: CASSLVGGTGYNEQFF.

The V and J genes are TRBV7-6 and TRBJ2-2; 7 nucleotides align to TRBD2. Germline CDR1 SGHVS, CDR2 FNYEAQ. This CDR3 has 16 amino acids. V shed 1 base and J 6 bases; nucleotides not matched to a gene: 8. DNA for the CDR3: TGTGCCAGCAGCTTAGGGGGCGGGGGTGCCCCCGGGGAGCTGTTTTTT. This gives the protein CASSLGGGGAPGELFF.

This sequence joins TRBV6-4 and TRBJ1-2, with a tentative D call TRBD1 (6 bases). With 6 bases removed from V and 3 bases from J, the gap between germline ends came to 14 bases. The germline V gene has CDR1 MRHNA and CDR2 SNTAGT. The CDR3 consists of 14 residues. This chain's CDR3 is CASRGTQLHYGYTF. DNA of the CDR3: TGTGCCAGCAGGGGGACACAACTCCACTATGGCTACACCTTC.

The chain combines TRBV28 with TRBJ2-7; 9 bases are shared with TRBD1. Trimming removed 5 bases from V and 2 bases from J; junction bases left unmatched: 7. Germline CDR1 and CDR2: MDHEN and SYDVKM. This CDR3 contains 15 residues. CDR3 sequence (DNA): TGTGCCAGCAGTCCCTACAGGGGGCCCACCTACGAGCAGTACTTC. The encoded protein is CASSPYRGPTYEQYF. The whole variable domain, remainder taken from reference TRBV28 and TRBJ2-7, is DVKVTQSSRYLVKRTGEKVFLECVQDMDHENMFWYRQDPGLGLRLIYFSYDVKMKEKGDIPEGYSVSREKKERFSLILESASTNQTSMYLCASSPYRGPTYEQYFGPGTRLTVT.

This CDR3 reads CASSPPLGGLAYNEQFF. CDR3 nucleotide sequence: TGTGCCAGCAGCCCTCCCTTGGGGGGGCTGGCCTACAATGAGCAGTTCTTC. This chain uses TRBV6-2 or TRBV6-3 with TRBJ2-1; D is perhaps TRBD2 (7 bases). CDR1 MNHEY and CDR2 SVGEGT come from the germline V gene. V dropped 6 bases and J dropped 2 bases, with 20 bases sitting between them. The CDR3 runs 17 residues.

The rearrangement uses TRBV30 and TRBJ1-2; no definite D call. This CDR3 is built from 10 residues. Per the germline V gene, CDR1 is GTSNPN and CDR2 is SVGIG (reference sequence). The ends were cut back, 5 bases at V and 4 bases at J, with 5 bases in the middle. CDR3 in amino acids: CAWGLYGYTF. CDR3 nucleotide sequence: TGTGCCTGGGGGCTCTATGGCTACACCTTC.